This T cell receptor beta chain was obtained from a study of T cells in Graves' hyperthyroidism and ophthalmopathy. In the study overall: At the time of initial diagnosis and before any treatment, peripheral blood was collected.

This clonotype was seen ten or more times. What it binds is not known. The CDR3 is made up of 15 amino acids. Per germline, CDR1 DFQATT and CDR2 SNEGSKA (reference sequence). J lost 3 bases, V lost 4 bases, and 5 bases had no gene match. TCR beta CDR3 sequences were amplified from RNA transcripts. The TCR CDR3 first-round RT-PCR relied on the HTBI primer set. TCRdb passed the multiplex PCR reads through MiXCR, listing each CDR3 protein once. The top ten hold about 5% of the sample, which has around 420,000 distinct CDR3 sequences, roughly 13% seen once. General study findings and limits: From stable hyperthyroidism, ophthalmopathy was separated by a 13 V-J model.

Patients aged 18 to 65 with hyperthyroidism were newly diagnosed, with duration under 2 months. The study based diagnoses on clinical symptoms, serum thyroxine and TRAb, thyroid ultrasound and orbital computed tomography. This clonotype was sampled from a woman aged 18-29 years with Graves' hyperthyroidism. The sequenced material came from blood. The rearrangement links TRBV20-1 to TRBJ2-7, with 14 bases aligning to TRBD2. CDR3 nucleotide sequence: TGCAGTGCTACGGGACTAGCGGGAGATCGCTACGAGCAGTACTTC. Its translation: CSATGLAGDRYEQYF.